The 20 T cell receptor beta chains in this list originate from one sample, sequenced in a study of blood T cell repertoires in COVID-19. Here immunoSEQ multiplex PCR was the method, and the copy in TCRdb shows in-frame clones only, minus some. This sample has around 310,000 clones, with 75% to 90% found just once. Sequencing was carried out using PBMCs or T cells enriched from blood (not recorded which). Source of these receptors: a man aged 30 to 39 who had recovered from COVID-19.

The CDR3 loop reads CASSQNRGPNEKLFF. As DNA, the CDR3 is TGCGCCAGCAGCCAAAACAGGGGGCCTAATGAAAAACTGTTTTTT. The gene calls are TRBV5-1 and TRBJ1-4; 9 bases map to TRBD1. The trim removed 4 bases at V and 3 bases at J, leaving 4 bases unmatched. The CDR3 spans 15 residues. Germline CDR1 reads SGHRS; CDR2 reads YFSETQ.

The CDR3 bases are TGTGCCAGCAGCTTGGACCAGATGAACACTGAAGCTTTCTTT. This gives the protein CASSLDQMNTEAFF. This sequence joins TRBV5-5 and TRBJ1-1; D is ambiguous. Per the germline V gene, CDR1 is SGHKS and CDR2 is YYEKEE (reference sequence). V was pared by 0 bases and J by 0 bases, with 6 bases between. The CDR3 is 14 residues long.

This chain uses TRBV6-1 with TRBJ1-6, with D perhaps TRBD1 (6 bases). Trimming left V 3 bases short and J 13 bases short, with 16 bases between. CDR3 size: 14 residues. Germline values: CDR1 MNHNS, CDR2 SASEGT. The CDR3 bases are TGTGCCAGCAGTGAGGGGGCTGGGAAGAGGCCCCTCCACTTT. Translated: CASSEGAGKRPLHF.

J is TRBJ1-3 and V is TRBV9; no clear D. V was pared by 4 bases and J by 0 bases, with 14 bases between. The length of the CDR3 is 16 residues. CDR1 is SGDLS and CDR2 is YYNGEE in the germline V gene. The CDR3 spells CASSLGLASSGNTIYF. CDR3 DNA sequence: TGTGCCAGCAGCCTCGGGTTGGCGTCCTCTGGAAACACCATATATTTT.

This clone was seen only once. V and J are TRBV19 and TRBJ2-3, with 15 bases lining up with TRBD2. This CDR3 spans 16 amino acids. With V trimmed by 3 bases and J by 7 bases, 5 bases remained unmatched. Looked up from germline, CDR1 is LNHDA and CDR2 is SQIVND (reference sequence). The CDR3 reads CASSISGTSGGYTQYF. CDR3 in DNA: TGTGCCAGTAGTATTTCCGGGACTAGCGGGGGGTATACGCAGTATTTT.

J is TRBJ2-7 and V is TRBV7-9; D is undetermined. Germline V gene lookup returns CDR1 SEHNR and CDR2 FQNEAQ (reference sequence). This CDR3 is 12 amino acids long. Trimming pared 6 bases from V and 1 base from J, leaving 7 bases between. The chain's CDR3 is CASRRLSYEQYF. CDR3 bases: TGTGCCAGCAGACGACTGTCCTACGAGCAGTACTTC.

In the case of this clone: The CDR3 end shows no conserved phenylalanine or tryptophan, and so a read error is likely. No DNA is shown, since the ends of the CDR3 on it are uncertain; the CDR3 is the one TCRdb lists. The V call is TRBV23-1, the J call TRBJ1-1; whether TRBD1, the table's D call, matches the DNA was not checked. TRBV23-1 is marked as an open reading frame, function uncertain. 8 amino acids form the CDR3, both terminal residues included. The CDR3 sequence: CASSQSPG.

This chain joins TRBV18 and TRBJ1-2; D not resolved. Germline assignment: CDR1 KGHSH and CDR2 LQKENI. This CDR3 contains 13 residues. V gave up 6 bases and J gave up 6 bases, with 14 bases separating them. The CDR3 is CASSDSSLDGYTF. DNA for the CDR3: TGTGCCAGCTCGGACTCTTCGTTGGATGGCTACACCTTC.

The chain recombines TRBV5-6 with TRBJ1-5; unclear D gene. The germline gives CDR1 SGHDT, CDR2 YYEEEE. Trimming pared 2 bases from V and 0 bases from J, leaving 9 bases between. The CDR3 spans 15 residues. The CDR3 sequence: CASSLRALSNQPQHF. Here the CDR3 DNA reads TGTGCCAGCAGCTTAAGAGCCCTTAGCAATCAGCCCCAGCATTTT.

The chain couples TRBV6-5 to TRBJ2-4, with 10 bases fitting TRBD2. Looked up from germline, CDR1 is MNHEY and CDR2 is SVGAGI. The V and J ends lost 6 bases and 14 bases, in that order; junction bases with no gene match: 13. The CDR3 extends over 14 amino acids. CDR3 bases: TGTGCCAGCAGGCCCTTCACTAGCGGGAACTGGGAGTACTTC. Amino acids: CASRPFTSGNWEYF.

CDR3 DNA: TGTGCCAGCGCGCAGGGGTCCGCCTACGAGCAGTACTTC. Translated: CASAQGSAYEQYF. V usage is TRBV7-8 and J usage is TRBJ2-7, with TRBD1 as a possible D gene (6 bases). The V gene's germline CDR1 is SGHVS and CDR2 FQNEAQ. The CDR3 length is 13 residues. Trimming pared 8 bases from V and 2 bases from J, leaving 13 bases between.

This clone turned up a few times. The V and J genes are TRBV27 and TRBJ2-3; TRBD2 matches 8 bases. The CDR3 is 15 amino acids. The V and J ends lost 6 bases and 2 bases, in that order; junction bases with no gene match: 7. Germline CDR1 and CDR2: MNHEY and SMNVEV (reference sequence). The CDR3 is CASRLLAVYTDTQYF. The CDR3 DNA reads TGTGCCAGCAGACTACTAGCGGTATACACAGATACGCAGTATTTT.

CDR3 nucleotides: TGTGCCAGCAGCTTGTGGCCGTCCACTGAAGCTTTCTTT. Its translation is CASSLWPSTEAFF. J is TRBJ1-1 and V is TRBV5-6; D remains unclear. Germline-derived CDR1 and CDR2 are SGHDT and YYEEEE. Deletions cut 1 base from V and 4 bases from J, with 8 bases between. The CDR3 covers 13 residues.

The chain employs TRBV5-1 and TRBJ2-1, with 11 positions matching TRBD1. V lost 6 bases, J lost 1 base, and 6 bases stayed unmatched. The CDR3 has 16 amino acids. Germline CDR1 and CDR2: SGHRS and YFSETQ. CDR3 loop: CASTQGQGASYNEQFF. As DNA, the CDR3 is TGCGCCAGCACCCAAGGACAGGGGGCTTCCTACAATGAGCAGTTCTTC.

The rearrangement links TRBV30 to TRBJ1-4; D uncertain. V was cut by 2 bases and J by 8 bases, with 21 bases left in between. The CDR3 spans 16 residues. The germline V gene has CDR1 GTSNPN and CDR2 SVGIG (reference sequence). CDR3 coding DNA: TGTGCCTGGAGTCCACCTGCCCGCAGTCAAAAGGAAAAACTGTTTTTT. This codes for CAWSPPARSQKEKLFF.

This sequence joins TRBV29-1 and TRBJ2-2; 7 positions agree with TRBD2. Germline V gene data show CDR1 as SQVTM and CDR2 as ANQGSEA. This CDR3 has 16 amino acids. The V segment lost 1 base and the J segment 5 bases; nucleotides outside the gene matches: 10. The chain's CDR3 is CSVEGIRRGRTGELFF. CDR3 in DNA: TGCAGCGTTGAAGGAATTCGGCGGGGGAGGACCGGGGAGCTGTTTTTT.

This chain connects TRBV7-6 to TRBJ2-3; TRBD2 matches 7 bases. CDR1 is SGHVS and CDR2 is FNYEAQ in the germline V gene. CDR3 length: 15 residues. Trimming cost V 5 bases and J 0 bases; bases outside gene matches: 5. CDR3: CASSRLATSTDTQYF. The CDR3 bases are TGTGCCAGCAGCCGACTAGCCACTAGCACAGATACGCAGTATTTT.

J is TRBJ2-7 and V is TRBV5-4, with 8 bases that match TRBD1. The germline gives CDR1 SGHNT, CDR2 YYREEE (reference sequence). The CDR3 spans 12 residues. The J segment lost 6 bases and the V segment lost 3 bases, leaving 2 bases of the junction unmatched. The chain's CDR3 is CASSWTGSEQYF. CDR3 DNA: TGTGCCAGCAGCTGGACAGGGTCCGAGCAGTACTTC.

In DNA, the CDR3 is TGTGCCAGCAGTGACGGTTCTAGCACCGGGGAGCTGTTTTTT. This encodes CASSDGSSTGELFF. The chain is built from TRBV6-4 and TRBJ2-2; D unresolved. The CDR3 covers 14 residues. Germline V lookup: CDR1 MRHNA, CDR2 SNTAGT. Trimming took off 2 bases at V and 4 bases at J, with 8 bases between the two ends.

Only a few counts were recorded for this clone. The rearrangement uses TRBV25-1 and TRBJ2-1, with 10 bases matching TRBD2. This CDR3 is 15 amino acids long. CDR1 is MGHDK, CDR2 SYGVNS, per germline. V lost 8 bases, J lost 5 bases, and 9 bases stayed unmatched. The CDR3 DNA reads TGTGCCAGCCTCCCAAGCGGGGGGGGGCACAATGAGCAGTTCTTC. Its translation is CASLPSGGGHNEQFF.